Shown below are 23 T cell receptor beta chains from a single sample sequenced in a study of cytomegalovirus exposure and HLA in healthy donors. PCR primers comprised 60 Vbeta and 13 Jbeta primers. This table comes from immunoSEQ multiplex PCR, and its TCRdb copy is limited to in-frame clones, with some not included. The data hold 210,000 or so clones, with more than 60% observed a single time. Sequenced sample: PBMCs. The receptor source for this set is a man in his forties in good health and CMV-seronegative.

This rearrangement joins TRBV2 to TRBJ2-3; TRBD2 matches at 10 bases. Germline CDR1 reads SNHLY; CDR2 reads FYNNEI. The CDR3 runs to 15 residues. With 7 bases clipped from V and 8 bases from J, the junction kept 12 bases outside the gene matches. CDR3 loop: CASTAQRGGRSTQYF. CDR3 nucleotide sequence: TGTGCCAGCACCGCCCAGCGGGGGGGCCGAAGTACGCAGTATTTT.

The chain combines TRBV7-2 with TRBJ2-2; TRBD2 aligns across 7 bases. After removal of 2 bases from V and 2 bases from J, the junction contained 5 bases not matched to a gene. The length of the CDR3 is 16 residues. Per germline, CDR1 SGHTA and CDR2 FQGNSA. The CDR3 bases are TGTGCCAGCAGCTTAATCGGGGGGAGTAACACCGGGGAGCTGTTTTTT. This gives the protein CASSLIGGSNTGELFF.

This chain uses TRBV5-1 with TRBJ2-3; 9 nucleotides match TRBD2. Germline assignment: CDR1 SGHRS and CDR2 YFSETQ. This CDR3 has 14 residues. CDR3 in amino acids: CATRRGGLTDTQYF. Written as DNA, the CDR3 is TGCGCGACCCGGCGGGGGGGCCTCACAGATACGCAGTATTTT.

The gene calls are TRBV28 and TRBJ2-5; 8 nucleotides match TRBD1. The CDR3 sequence is 16 residues long. Per the germline V gene, CDR1 is MDHEN and CDR2 is SYDVKM. V dropped 3 bases and J dropped 9; count of bases not matched to a gene: 15. The CDR3 loop is CASSFFVQGALGAQYF. CDR3 bases: TGTGCCAGCAGTTTTTTTGTGCAGGGGGCTTTGGGGGCCCAGTACTTC.

The chain uses TRBV6-5 and TRBJ1-1; TRBD1 might be the D (5 bases). This CDR3 spans 13 amino acids. Germline CDR1 reads MNHEY; CDR2 reads SVGAGI. The V end lost 6 bases, the J end lost 4 bases, and 12 bases lay between the germline ends. The CDR3 DNA is TGTGCCAGCAGGGGGGGGGTTGCCACTGAAGCTTTCTTT. This encodes CASRGGVATEAFF.

J is TRBJ1-1 and V is TRBV27; D is perhaps TRBD1 (6 bases). This CDR3 contains 13 residues. CDR1 is MNHEY, CDR2 SMNVEV, per germline (reference sequence). With 5 bases removed from V and 7 bases from J, the gap between germline ends came to 14 bases. CDR3: CASSPLRTVEAFF. The DNA for the CDR3 is TGTGCCAGCAGTCCGCTCCGGACAGTTGAAGCTTTCTTT.

The chain links TRBV2 to TRBJ2-3, with D perhaps matching TRBD2 (6 bases). V lost 10 bases and J lost 6, with 14 bases in between. Germline CDR1 is SNHLY and CDR2 is FYNNEI. There are 12 residues in the CDR3. The chain's CDR3 is CATEAAGDTQYF. Here the CDR3 DNA reads TGTGCCACCGAGGCCGCGGGGGATACGCAGTATTTT.

This chain's CDR3 is CASSSTGMNSPLHF. The CDR3 nucleotides are TGTGCCAGCAGTTCGACAGGGATGAATTCACCCCTCCACTTT. V usage is TRBV2 and J usage is TRBJ1-6, with TRBD1 matching over 7 bases. The V gene end was trimmed by 5 bases and the J gene end by 7 bases; junction bases not matched to a gene: 5. The CDR3 contains 14 residues. The germline gives CDR1 SNHLY, CDR2 FYNNEI.

The V and J genes are TRBV11-2 and TRBJ2-7; 10 bases match TRBD2. This CDR3 is built from 16 residues. The junction had 5 bases not matched to a gene; V was cut back by 1 base and J by 2 bases. Germline V gene lookup returns CDR1 SGHAT and CDR2 FQNNGV. The CDR3 spells CASSLGLAGVAYEQYF. In nucleotides, the CDR3 is TGTGCCAGCAGCTTAGGTCTAGCGGGGGTAGCCTACGAGCAGTACTTC.

DNA for the CDR3: TGCTCCACCCAGTTGAACACTGAAGCTTTCTTT. As protein: CSTQLNTEAFF. J is TRBJ1-1 and V is TRBV20-1; D is undetermined. Germline assignment: CDR1 DFQATT and CDR2 SNEGSKA (reference sequence). The CDR3 sequence is 11 residues long.

This clone was found once. The chain joins TRBV5-4 to TRBJ1-2, with 7 bases that match TRBD1. V dropped 4 bases and J dropped 3; count of bases not matched to a gene: 3. CDR3 size: 13 residues. Germline-derived CDR1 and CDR2 are SGHNT and YYREEE (reference sequence). CDR3 DNA: TGTGCCAGCAGCCCCGACAGGGACTATGGCTACACCTTC. This sequence encodes CASSPDRDYGYTF.

Concerning this clone itself: The conserved closing phenylalanine or tryptophan is absent in this CDR3, likely reflecting a read error. The CDR3 here is CASSQGPGEDGYTL. In DNA, the CDR3 is TGTGCCAGCAGCCAAGGGCCGGGGGAGGATGGCTACACCCTC. The chain employs TRBV4-2 and TRBJ1-2; D is possibly TRBD1 (5 bases). The CDR3 length is 14 residues. Germline V gene data show CDR1 as LGHNA and CDR2 as YNFKEQ. V dropped 1 base and J dropped 6 bases, with 12 bases sitting between them.

The chain employs TRBV18 and TRBJ2-5; no clear D. Germline V gives CDR1 KGHSH, CDR2 LQKENI. CDR3 length: 12 residues. Trimming took 2 bases from V and 5 from J, leaving 6 bases between them. CDR3 sequence: CASSPVVETQYF. CDR3 coding DNA: TGTGCCAGCTCACCAGTAGTGGAGACCCAGTACTTC.

V usage is TRBV25-1 and J usage is TRBJ1-2, with D tentatively TRBD1 (5 bases). From germline, CDR1 is MGHDK and CDR2 SYGVNS. The CDR3 runs 15 residues. Trimming left V 3 bases short and J 8 bases short, with 19 bases between. Here the CDR3 reads CASSDWTGGRGGYTF. The CDR3 bases are TGTGCCAGCAGTGACTGGACGGGGGGAAGAGGCGGCTACACCTTC.

The V and J genes are TRBV9 and TRBJ1-2; 9 nucleotides align to TRBD1. Trimming cost V 4 bases and J 0 bases; bases outside gene matches: 10. CDR3 size: 17 residues. Germline V CDR1 and CDR2: SGDLS, YYNGEE. This chain's CDR3 is CASSFWDRESPNYGYTF. In DNA form, the CDR3 reads TGTGCCAGCAGCTTCTGGGACAGGGAATCCCCTAACTATGGCTACACCTTC.

The genes are TRBV14 and TRBJ2-5; TRBD1 aligns across 8 bases. Unmatched junction bases numbered 5, after V lost 1 base and J lost 7 bases. The germline V gene has CDR1 SGHDN and CDR2 FVKESK. The CDR3 contains 14 residues. CDR3 loop: CASSQGTGTGTQYF. The CDR3 region has the DNA TGTGCCAGCAGCCAAGGGACAGGGACTGGGACCCAGTACTTC.

The chain recombines TRBV6-5 with TRBJ1-1, with 9 bases matching TRBD1. This CDR3 is 15 amino acids long. V was clipped by 6 bases and J by 3 bases; unmatched bases: 8. From germline, CDR1 is MNHEY and CDR2 SVGAGI. The CDR3 loop is CASSPGTGKHTEAFF. In DNA form, the CDR3 reads TGTGCCAGCAGCCCCGGGACAGGGAAGCACACTGAAGCTTTCTTT.

V usage is TRBV7-6 and J usage is TRBJ1-5; 9 bases align to TRBD1. V gave up 6 bases and J gave up 6 bases; unmatched junction bases: 12. The CDR3 extends over 16 amino acids. Looked up from germline, CDR1 is SGHVS and CDR2 is FNYEAQ. The CDR3 sequence is CASRWGGQGSGQPQHF. The CDR3 DNA follows: TGTGCCAGCAGATGGGGCGGACAGGGGTCAGGTCAGCCCCAGCATTTT.

The chain couples TRBV6-4 to TRBJ2-7, with D unclear. Germline lookup yields CDR1 MRHNA and CDR2 SNTAGT. Trimming shortened V by 4 bases and J by 2 bases, and 6 bases separated the two germline ends. CDR3 size: 12 residues. In DNA, the CDR3 is TGTGCCAGCAGTGGGCAGGCCTACGAGCAGTACTTC. Its protein is CASSGQAYEQYF.

The chain couples TRBV14 to TRBJ1-4; TRBD1 matches at 9 bases. The CDR3 is made up of 14 amino acids. J was trimmed by 7 bases and V by 4 bases; bases with no gene match: 4. Germline V lookup: CDR1 SGHDN, CDR2 FVKESK. DNA of the CDR3: TGTGCCAGCAGCCTCCTACAGGGGGCTGAAAAACTGTTTTTT. It yields the protein CASSLLQGAEKLFF.

In its sample, this clone was seen once. Other DNA sequences in this specimen translate into the identical CDR3. The genes are TRBV7-2 and TRBJ2-6; D is unclear. Trimming removed 1 base from V and 0 bases from J, with 4 bases in between. The CDR3 sequence is 15 residues long. The germline CDR1 and CDR2 sequences are SGHTA and FQGNSA. The CDR3 sequence: CASSLGSSGANVLTF. For the CDR3, the DNA is TGTGCCAGCAGCTTAGGGAGCTCTGGGGCCAACGTCCTGACTTTC.

This clone showed up just once. The V gene is TRBV7-3, the J gene TRBJ1-1, with D tentatively TRBD1 (6 bases). The CDR3 is 13 residues long. The V gene lost 5 bases and the J gene lost 1 base, with 8 bases spanning the gap. Germline loops: CDR1 SGHTA, CDR2 FQGTGA. The CDR3 nucleotides are TGTGCCAGCAGCCTGGACAGGAACACTGAAGCTTTCTTT. It yields the protein CASSLDRNTEAFF. Together with reference TRBV7-3 and TRBJ1-1, the CDR3 gives the full variable domain: GAGVSQTPSNKVTEKGKYVELRCDPISGHTALYWYRQSLGQGPEFLIYFQGTGAADDSGLPNDRFFAVRPEGSVSTLKIQRTERGDSAVYLCASSLDRNTEAFFGQGTRLTVV.

This sequence joins TRBV28 and TRBJ2-5; possibly TRBD1 for D (5 bases). CDR3 length: 11 residues. Germline values: CDR1 MDHEN, CDR2 SYDVKM. V lost 6 bases to trimming and J lost 5 bases, with 7 bases between them. Here the CDR3 DNA reads TGTGCCAGCAGCGCAGGGGAGACCCAGTACTTC. Amino acid sequence: CASSAGETQYF.